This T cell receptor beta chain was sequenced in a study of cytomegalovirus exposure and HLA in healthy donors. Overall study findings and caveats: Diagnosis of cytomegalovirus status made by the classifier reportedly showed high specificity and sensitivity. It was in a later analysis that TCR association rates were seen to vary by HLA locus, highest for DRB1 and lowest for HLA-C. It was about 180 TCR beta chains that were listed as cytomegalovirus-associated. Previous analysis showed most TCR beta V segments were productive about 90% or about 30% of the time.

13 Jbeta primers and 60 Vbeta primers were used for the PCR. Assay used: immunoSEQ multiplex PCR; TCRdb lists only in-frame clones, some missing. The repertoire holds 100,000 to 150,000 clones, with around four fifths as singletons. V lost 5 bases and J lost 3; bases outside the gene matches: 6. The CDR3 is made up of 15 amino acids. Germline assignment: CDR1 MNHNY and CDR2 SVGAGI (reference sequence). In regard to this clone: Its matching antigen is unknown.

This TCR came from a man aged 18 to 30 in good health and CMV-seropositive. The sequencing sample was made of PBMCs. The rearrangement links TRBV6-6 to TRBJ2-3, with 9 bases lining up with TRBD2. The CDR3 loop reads CASSAGGGLTDTQYF. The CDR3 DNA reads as TGTGCCAGCAGTGCGGGGGGGGGTTTGACAGATACGCAGTATTTT.